This T cell receptor (beta chain) stems from a study of T cells after yellow fever vaccination. Study-wide context: SMART-Seq v4 Ultra Low Input served to prepare low-cell-number fractions.

General study results and limits: Few clonotypes appeared in both CD4 and CD8 compartments. The booster response re-showed most primary clones: approximately 95% CD4, over 80% CD8. Secondary responses were weaker yet peaked faster, day 5 versus 15.

Germline assignment: CDR1 KGHSH and CDR2 LQKENI. The length of the CDR3 is 16 residues. The V end lost 6 bases, the J end lost 7 bases, and 24 bases lay between the germline ends. In its sample, this clonotype was seen a few times. As yet, its antigen is unknown. TCRdb reprocessed the 5' RACE reads via MiXCR and lists one record per CDR3 protein. The sample has hundreds of thousands of distinct CDR3 sequences; 10% to 15% are singletons. The sequence came from a man aged 30 to 45 who received the YFV17D yellow fever vaccine. The rearrangement joins TRBV18 to TRBJ1-2; D might be TRBD1 (6 bases). The material was PBMCs, obtained on the day of the yellow fever booster vaccination. The DNA of the CDR3 is TGTGCCAGCTCGACAGACGACGTCACAGGGTTATTTGGCTACACCTTC. Amino acids: CASSTDDVTGLFGYTF.